A single sample is the source of the 27 T cell receptor beta chains below, sequenced in a study of CD8 T cells in ankylosing spondylitis. Study outcomes and limitations: A motif of 7 to 9 highly homologous TCR beta variants was seen as apparently characteristic of ankylosing spondylitis blood.

These TCRs' antigens remain unknown. TCRdb passed the 5' RACE reads through MiXCR, listing each CDR3 protein once. The sample consists of fewer than 550,000 distinct CDR3 sequences, roughly 5.2% of them appearing once. Material: blood, either unsorted or a sorted T cell fraction (not recorded which). Source of these receptors: a male donor with ankylosing spondylitis.

The chain joins TRBV19 to TRBJ2-7; D possibly corresponds to TRBD2 (5 bases). Germline V gene data show CDR1 as LNHDA and CDR2 as SQIVND (reference sequence). The CDR3 totals 14 residues. V was pared by 5 bases and J by 0 bases, with 11 bases between. DNA for the CDR3: TGTGCCAGTAGTGTCTACGGGGTCTCCTACGAGCAGTACTTC. Protein sequence: CASSVYGVSYEQYF.

This clonotype was counted ten times or more. This chain connects TRBV5-1 to TRBJ2-1; D is unclear. V lost 1 base and J lost 5, with 10 bases in between. This CDR3 is 14 amino acids long. Germline V gives CDR1 SGHRS, CDR2 YFSETQ. This CDR3 reads CASSLYYNDNEQFF. CDR3 in DNA: TGCGCCAGCAGCTTGTACTACAATGACAATGAGCAGTTCTTC.

This clonotype was observed many times. The chain recombines TRBV20-1 with TRBJ2-7; D is perhaps TRBD1 (6 bases). From germline, CDR1 is DFQATT and CDR2 SNEGSKA (reference sequence). The V gene lost 5 bases and the J gene lost 3 bases, with 14 bases spanning the gap. This CDR3 has 13 amino acids. The CDR3 DNA follows: TGCAGTGCTCCCCGGGGACAAAGCTACGAGCAGTACTTC. This translates into CSAPRGQSYEQYF.

This clonotype was found many times. V usage is TRBV7-3 and J usage is TRBJ2-1; D call uncertain. CDR3 length: 13 amino acids. Germline CDR1 and CDR2: SGHTA and FQGTGA. The V end lost 0 bases, the J end lost 5 bases, and 5 bases lay between the germline ends. The CDR3 coding sequence is TGTGCCAGCAGCTTAACGGCAGACAATGAGCAGTTCTTC. Amino acids: CASSLTADNEQFF. The full variable domain, rest sourced from reference TRBV7-3 and TRBJ2-1, is GAGVSQTPSNKVTEKGKYVELRCDPISGHTALYWYRQSLGQGPEFLIYFQGTGAADDSGLPNDRFFAVRPEGSVSTLKIQRTERGDSAVYLCASSLTADNEQFFGPGTRLTVL.

The table lists this clonotype with many counts. CDR3 bases: TGCAGCGCCGGGGACCCAATTACCACAGATACGCAGTATTTT. This encodes CSAGDPITTDTQYF. The rearrangement joins TRBV29-1 to TRBJ2-3; D is perhaps TRBD1 or TRBD2 (5 bases each). Germline V gene lookup returns CDR1 SQVTM and CDR2 ANQGSEA. V dropped 7 bases and J dropped 2 bases, with 16 bases sitting between them. CDR3 length equals 14 residues.

This clonotype was observed a few times. The chain couples TRBV20-1 to TRBJ2-1, with D perhaps matching TRBD1 or TRBD2 (5 bases each). The CDR3 has 15 amino acids. Trimming stripped 3 bases from V and 6 bases from J, with 18 bases between. Germline values: CDR1 DFQATT, CDR2 SNEGSKA (reference sequence). For the CDR3, the DNA is TGCAGTGCTAGCAGGGACCGAAGGTTTTCCAATGAGCAGTTCTTC. This sequence encodes CSASRDRRFSNEQFF.

This clonotype occurred many times. The CDR3 spells CASTHGGRVSYEQYF. Written as DNA, the CDR3 is TGTGCCAGCACCCACGGGGGCCGCGTCTCCTACGAGCAGTACTTC. The rearrangement links TRBV28 to TRBJ2-7; either TRBD1 or TRBD2 may fit D (6 bases each). The germline V gene has CDR1 MDHEN and CDR2 SYDVKM. The CDR3 covers 15 residues. V was trimmed by 7 bases and J by 0 bases, leaving 16 bases between them.

This clonotype was seen at least ten times. The chain uses TRBV6-2 or TRBV6-3 and TRBJ1-5; 7 bases map to TRBD1. The V and J ends lost 8 bases and 9 bases, in that order; junction bases with no gene match: 4. This CDR3 is 11 amino acids long. Germline CDR1 is MNHEY and CDR2 is SVGEGT. The CDR3 DNA reads TGTGCCAGCGGGCCAGGGGGGCCCCAGCATTTT. It specifies CASGPGGPQHF.

This clonotype was picked up many times. The V call is TRBV20-1, the J call TRBJ2-5; TRBD2 aligns across 9 bases. Trimming cost V 3 bases and J 5 bases; bases outside gene matches: 10. This CDR3 has 15 residues. Germline V lookup: CDR1 DFQATT, CDR2 SNEGSKA (reference sequence). This chain's CDR3 is CSASKTSGARETQYF. The CDR3 DNA reads as TGCAGTGCTAGTAAGACTAGCGGAGCTCGCGAGACCCAGTACTTC.

This clonotype was detected many times. The chain uses TRBV5-1 and TRBJ2-7, with a possible D match to TRBD1 (6 bases). Germline assignment: CDR1 SGHRS and CDR2 YFSETQ. CDR3 length: 13 amino acids. Trimming left V 0 bases short and J 6 bases short, with 10 bases between. The CDR3 DNA reads TGCGCCAGCAGCTTGGAACCGACAGGCGAGCAGTACTTC. Translated: CASSLEPTGEQYF.

The chain's CDR3 is CASSQAGGSLEAFF. The CDR3 DNA follows: TGTGCCAGCAGCCAAGCAGGCGGAAGCCTTGAAGCTTTCTTT. This chain uses TRBV3-1 with TRBJ1-1; no clear D gene. Per germline, CDR1 LGHDT and CDR2 YNNKEL (reference sequence). V gave up 1 base and J gave up 7 bases, with 13 bases separating them. The CDR3 is 14 amino acids.

This clonotype came up many times. This chain links TRBV12-3 or TRBV12-4 with TRBJ1-4; D is undetermined. This CDR3 spans 11 amino acids. V dropped 2 bases and J dropped 11 bases, with 6 bases sitting between them. CDR3 DNA sequence: TGTGCCAGCAGTTTAAATAGGAAACTGTTTTTT. This encodes CASSLNRKLFF.

This clonotype was observed a handful of times. This chain joins TRBV19 and TRBJ2-3; D call uncertain. Germline V lookup: CDR1 LNHDA, CDR2 SQIVND (reference sequence). CDR3 length: 13 residues. V dropped 5 bases and J dropped 6 bases, with 12 bases sitting between them. The CDR3 nucleotides read TGTGCCAGTAGTTCAAGATTCTTTGATACGCAGTATTTT. It translates to CASSSRFFDTQYF.

This clonotype was counted at least ten times. The V and J genes are TRBV28 and TRBJ1-5; no firm D call. The CDR3 runs to 15 residues. V lost 10 bases, J lost 0 bases, and 16 bases lay in between. CDR1 and CDR2 (germline): MDHEN, SYDVKM. The CDR3 is CATDTGPYSNQPQHF. CDR3 sequence (DNA): TGTGCCACCGACACCGGCCCTTATAGCAATCAGCCCCAGCATTTT.

This clonotype was detected ten times or more. The V call is TRBV20-1, the J call TRBJ1-6; D is undetermined. V lost 3 bases to trimming and J lost 9 bases, with 6 bases between them. CDR3 length equals 11 residues. CDR1 and CDR2 (germline): DFQATT, SNEGSKA (reference sequence). CDR3 residues: CSASGFSPLHF. The CDR3 DNA follows: TGCAGTGCTAGTGGTTTTTCACCCCTCCACTTT.

In the case of this clonotype: This could be a read error, since a much larger clone is one nucleotide away. J is TRBJ2-2 and V is TRBV4-3; no clear D. In germline, CDR1 is LGHNA, CDR2 YSLEER. V lost 0 bases to trimming and J lost 1 base, with 12 bases between them. The CDR3 length is 17 residues. As DNA, the CDR3 is TGCGCCAGCAGCCAAGATTACAACAGACTGAACACCGGGGAGCTGTTTTTT. Protein sequence: CASSQDYNRLNTGELFF.

The chain combines TRBV13 with TRBJ2-3; 8 nucleotides align to TRBD2. CDR3 length equals 16 residues. V lost 5 bases and J lost 8; bases outside the gene matches: 15. Per the germline V gene, CDR1 is PRHDT and CDR2 is FYEKMQ (reference sequence). The CDR3 is CASSQRWRGAVGTQYF. Written as DNA, the CDR3 is TGTGCCAGCAGCCAGAGGTGGCGGGGGGCGGTCGGTACGCAGTATTTT.

There are many counts of this clonotype. The rearrangement links TRBV20-1 to TRBJ2-7; 8 bases are shared with TRBD1. The V gene end was trimmed by 8 bases and the J gene end by 0 bases; junction bases not matched to a gene: 3. The germline gives CDR1 DFQATT, CDR2 SNEGSKA (reference sequence). The CDR3 runs to 12 residues. The CDR3 sequence is CSTGQGSYEQYF. CDR3 nucleotides: TGCAGTACTGGACAGGGCTCCTACGAGCAGTACTTC.

This clonotype was seen at least ten times. The J gene is TRBJ1-1, the V gene TRBV6-4, with D perhaps TRBD1 (6 bases). CDR1 and CDR2 from the germline V gene are MRHNA and SNTAGT. This CDR3 is built from 13 residues. The V and J ends lost 8 bases and 1 base respectively, with 11 bases between them. The CDR3 here is CASAKQGNTEAFF. CDR3 nucleotides: TGTGCCAGCGCCAAACAGGGGAACACTGAAGCTTTCTTT.

The rearrangement joins TRBV7-2 to TRBJ2-7; D is possibly TRBD2 (6 bases). The CDR3 loop spans 14 amino acids. Trimming shortened V by 0 bases and J by 2 bases, and 8 bases separated the two germline ends. CDR1 and CDR2 from the germline V gene are SGHTA and FQGNSA. CDR3 coding DNA: TGTGCCAGCAGCTTAGCACGCGGGGCCTACGAGCAGTACTTC. Its translation is CASSLARGAYEQYF. The full variable domain, with the rest looked up from reference TRBV7-2 and TRBJ2-7, is GAGVSQSPSNKVTEKGKDVELRCDPISGHTALYWYRQSLGQGLEFLIYFQGNSAPDKSGLPSDRFSAERTGGSVSTLTIQRTQQEDSAVYLCASSLARGAYEQYFGPGTRLTVT.

Worth noting for this clonotype: A clone one base away is much larger, so this may be a read error. The chain combines TRBV29-1 with TRBJ2-1; no clear D. V lost 8 bases to trimming and J lost 4 bases, with 15 bases between them. The germline V gene encodes CDR1 SQVTM and CDR2 ANQGSEA. This CDR3 spans 13 amino acids. The CDR3: CSFTKFVYNEQFF. The CDR3 coding sequence is TGCAGCTTCACAAAGTTTGTGTACAATGAGCAGTTCTTC.

This clonotype was seen at least ten times. The chain is built from TRBV5-1 and TRBJ1-4; TRBD1 matches at 9 bases. The CDR3 totals 16 residues. J was trimmed by 7 bases and V by 0 bases; bases with no gene match: 7. The germline gives CDR1 SGHRS, CDR2 YFSETQ. For the CDR3, the DNA is TGCGCCAGCAGCTTGGGGTTCGGGACAGGGTCTGAAAAACTGTTTTTT. Its translation: CASSLGFGTGSEKLFF.

This rearrangement joins TRBV18 to TRBJ2-7; a weak D match, TRBD1 (6 bases). This CDR3 is built from 13 residues. Germline CDR1 is KGHSH and CDR2 is LQKENI. The V gene lost 3 bases and the J gene lost 4 bases, with 10 bases spanning the gap. The CDR3 sequence: CASSPWGQYEQYF. CDR3 DNA: TGTGCCAGCTCACCCTGGGGACAATACGAGCAGTACTTC.

This clonotype was found a few times. The chain is built from TRBV19 and TRBJ1-5, with D unclear. Trimming shortened V by 10 bases and J by 6 bases, and 16 bases separated the two germline ends. CDR3 length: 13 amino acids. Germline assignment: CDR1 LNHDA and CDR2 SQIVND (reference sequence). CDR3 residues: CATRGEISQPQHF. In DNA form, the CDR3 reads TGTGCCACCCGGGGAGAGATTAGTCAGCCCCAGCATTTT.

This clonotype was seen at least ten times. V is TRBV28 and J is TRBJ2-7; 11 bases map to TRBD1. V was clipped by 5 bases and J by 3 bases; unmatched bases: 6. The CDR3 loop spans 15 amino acids. Germline assignment: CDR1 MDHEN and CDR2 SYDVKM. For the CDR3, the DNA is TGTGCCAGCAGTGGACAGGGGGCTGCTTACTACGAGCAGTACTTC. This translates into CASSGQGAAYYEQYF.

This clonotype was counted many times. The V and J genes are TRBV28 and TRBJ2-1; TRBD2 matches 10 bases. V lost 4 bases and J lost 7; bases outside the gene matches: 10. The CDR3 contains 16 residues. CDR1 is MDHEN and CDR2 is SYDVKM in the germline V gene. The DNA for the CDR3 is TGTGCCAGCAGTTCCTCTCTAGCGGGAGTAAAGAATGAGCAGTTCTTC. Amino acids: CASSSSLAGVKNEQFF.

This clonotype occurred many times. This chain connects TRBV20-1 to TRBJ2-7; D might be TRBD1 (5 bases). From germline, CDR1 is DFQATT and CDR2 SNEGSKA (reference sequence). The CDR3 contains 13 residues. V was shortened by 2 bases and J by 9 bases, with 17 bases between the two germline ends. In DNA form, the CDR3 reads TGCAGTGCTAGAACCCCAGGTGGGGCCGTGCAGTACTTC. Residues: CSARTPGGAVQYF.